This record looks at one T cell receptor beta chain sequence and its context. The CDR3 consists of 19 residues. Three rounds of nested PCR, following a modified ARM-PCR protocol, produced the TCRbeta library. Each CDR3 protein is one row after TCRdb ran MiXCR on the multiplex PCR reads. The data hold around 70,000 distinct CDR3 sequences, with around four fifths observed a single time. This sample's RNA came from whole unsorted tissue. These data are taken from a study of tumor and adjacent non-tumor tissue in lung cancer. Input material: lung tumor tissue. The rearrangement joins TRBV21-1 to TRBJ2-2; TRBD1, the table's D call, was not compared with the DNA. TRBV21-1 is reported as a pseudogene. The sequence came from a man in his sixties with non-small cell lung cancer. The CDR3 bases are TGTGCCAGCAGCCCAACCGACAGGGAAATGTCGTCCGTATCCGGGGAGCTGTTTTTT. As protein: CASSPTDREMSSVSGELFF.